This T cell receptor (beta chain) was captured in a study of response to subunit inactivated influenza vaccine. TCRdb used MiXCR to reprocess the RT-PCR reads, holding one entry per CDR3 protein. Of approximately 700,000 distinct CDR3 sequences listed, 15% to 18% are singletons. The CDR3 covers 11 residues. The V end lost 4 bases, the J end lost 4 bases, and 7 bases lay between the germline ends. Germline CDR1 DFQATT, CDR2 SNEGSKA (reference sequence). This clonotype was recorded a few times. This TCR derives from a man in his forties or fifties who received an inactivated influenza vaccine. Material: PBMCs from blood, obtained 11 to 12 days after vaccination. J is TRBJ2-5 and V is TRBV20-1; no reliable D call. The CDR3 DNA reads TGCAGTGCTAATCCCCGAGAGACCCAGTACTTC. This translates into CSANPRETQYF.